These T cell receptor beta chains were read from a single sample in a study of T-cell memory formation after mild COVID-19. TCRdb passed the 5' RACE reads through MiXCR, listing each CDR3 protein once. The table includes approximately 150,000 distinct CDR3 sequences, 14% detected once. Specimen: PBMCs or a T cell subset sorted from them (not recorded which). The receptor source for this set is an adult woman who had mild COVID-19 (a few samples of this study predate the infection). Cell type and time point are not known. CDR3s leave out the opening cysteine and the closing phenylalanine or tryptophan.

j_gene,v_gene,CDR3aa
TRBJ1-5,TRBV5-1,ASSLGQGAGQPQH
TRBJ2-1,TRBV20-1,SASLLAGEAAAHEQF
TRBJ2-2,TRBV24-1,ATRYPRGQVKALTGELF
TRBJ2-2,TRBV29-1,SVGTGVDTGELF
TRBJ2-7,TRBV13,ASSSRDGSSYEQY
TRBJ2-7,TRBV10-3,AISDWGGQTAYEQY
TRBJ2-7,TRBV7-2,ASSVSPGRSYEQY
TRBJ2-5,TRBV4-2,ASSQVDQETQY
TRBJ2-2,TRBV5-4,ASSLGAGLNTGELF
TRBJ2-3,TRBV20-1,SARDRGGSPPDTQY
TRBJ1-2,TRBV18,ASSHQGLEGANYGYT
TRBJ1-1,TRBV12-3/TRBV12-4,ASSSRRITEAF
TRBJ2-1,TRBV6-2/TRBV6-3,ASSVGLAGIEQF
TRBJ2-3,TRBV10-3,AILDSDGTDTQY